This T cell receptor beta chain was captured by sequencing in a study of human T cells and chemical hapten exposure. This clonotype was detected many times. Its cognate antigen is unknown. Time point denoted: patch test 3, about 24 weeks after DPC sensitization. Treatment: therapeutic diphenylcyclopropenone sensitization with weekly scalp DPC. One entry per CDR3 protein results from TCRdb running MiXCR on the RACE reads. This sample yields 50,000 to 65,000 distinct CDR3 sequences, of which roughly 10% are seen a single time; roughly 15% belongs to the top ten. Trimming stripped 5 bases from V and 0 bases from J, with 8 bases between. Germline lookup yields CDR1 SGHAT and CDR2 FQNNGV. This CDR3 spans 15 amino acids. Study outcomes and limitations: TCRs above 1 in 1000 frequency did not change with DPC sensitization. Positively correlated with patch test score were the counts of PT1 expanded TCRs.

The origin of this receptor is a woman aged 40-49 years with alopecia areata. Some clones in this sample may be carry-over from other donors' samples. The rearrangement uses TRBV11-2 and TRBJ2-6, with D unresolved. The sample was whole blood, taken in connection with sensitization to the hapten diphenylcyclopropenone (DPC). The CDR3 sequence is CASSLSISGANVLTF. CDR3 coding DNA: TGTGCCAGCAGCCTTAGTATCTCTGGGGCCAACGTCCTGACTTTC.